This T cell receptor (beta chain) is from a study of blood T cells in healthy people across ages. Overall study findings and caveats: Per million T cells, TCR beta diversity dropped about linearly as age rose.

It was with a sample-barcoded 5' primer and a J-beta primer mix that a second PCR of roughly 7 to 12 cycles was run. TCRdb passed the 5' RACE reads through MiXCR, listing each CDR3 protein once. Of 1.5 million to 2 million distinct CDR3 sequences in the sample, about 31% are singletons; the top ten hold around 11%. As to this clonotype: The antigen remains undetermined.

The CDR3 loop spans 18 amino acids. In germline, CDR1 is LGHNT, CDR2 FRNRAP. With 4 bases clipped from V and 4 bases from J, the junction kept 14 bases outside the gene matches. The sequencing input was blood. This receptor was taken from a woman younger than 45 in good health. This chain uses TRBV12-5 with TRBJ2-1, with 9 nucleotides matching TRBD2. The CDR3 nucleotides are TGTGCTAGTGGTTCGGGTTCCCTTTTAGCGGGAGCTTACAATGAGCAGTTCTTC. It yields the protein CASGSGSLLAGAYNEQFF.